This TCR beta chain appears in the sequencing data of a study of blood T cell repertoires in COVID-19. Germline V lookup: CDR1 LNHNV, CDR2 YYDKDF (reference sequence). V lost 0 bases and J lost 9, with 18 bases in between. The CDR3 contains 16 residues. In the study's own analysis: Amplification of reference gene primers was used by the study to estimate nucleated cell counts. Here immunoSEQ multiplex PCR was the method, and the copy in TCRdb shows in-frame clones only, minus some. The V and J calls and clone size are taken from that table; D and trimming were inferred from the DNA. This sample yields hundreds of thousands of clones, of which around 84% are seen a single time; 1% to 1.5% belongs to the top ten.

The source material was peripheral blood. This chain joins TRBV15 and TRBJ2-1; D is perhaps TRBD2 (6 bases). The origin of this receptor is a man between 70 and 80 years old with acute or convalescent COVID-19. The CDR3 is CATSRDMTGIGGEQFF. CDR3 DNA sequence: TGTGCCACCAGCAGAGATATGACGGGAATCGGGGGTGAGCAGTTCTTC. The full variable domain, with the rest looked up from reference TRBV15 and TRBJ2-1, is DAMVIQNPRYQVTQFGKPVTLSCSQTLNHNVMYWYQQKSSQAPKLLFHYYDKDFNNEADTPDNFQSRRPNTSFCFLDIRSPGLGDTAMYLCATSRDMTGIGGEQFFGPGTRLTVL.